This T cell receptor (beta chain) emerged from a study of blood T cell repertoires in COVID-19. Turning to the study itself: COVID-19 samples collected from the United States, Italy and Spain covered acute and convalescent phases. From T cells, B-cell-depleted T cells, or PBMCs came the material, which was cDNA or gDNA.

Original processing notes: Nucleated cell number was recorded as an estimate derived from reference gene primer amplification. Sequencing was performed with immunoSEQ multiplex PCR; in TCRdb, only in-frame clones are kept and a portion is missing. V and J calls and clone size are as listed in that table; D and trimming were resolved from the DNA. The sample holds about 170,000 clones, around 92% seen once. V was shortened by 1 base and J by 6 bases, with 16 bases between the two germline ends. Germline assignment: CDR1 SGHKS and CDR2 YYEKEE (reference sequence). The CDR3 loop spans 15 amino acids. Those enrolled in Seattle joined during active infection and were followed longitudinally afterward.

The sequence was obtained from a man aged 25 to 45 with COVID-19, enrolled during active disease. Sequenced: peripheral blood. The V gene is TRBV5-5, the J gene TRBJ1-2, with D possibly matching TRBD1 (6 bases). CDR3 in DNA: TGTGCCAGCAGCTTGTTGGCTGGGGGCATGAATGGCTACACCTTC. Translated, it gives CASSLLAGGMNGYTF.